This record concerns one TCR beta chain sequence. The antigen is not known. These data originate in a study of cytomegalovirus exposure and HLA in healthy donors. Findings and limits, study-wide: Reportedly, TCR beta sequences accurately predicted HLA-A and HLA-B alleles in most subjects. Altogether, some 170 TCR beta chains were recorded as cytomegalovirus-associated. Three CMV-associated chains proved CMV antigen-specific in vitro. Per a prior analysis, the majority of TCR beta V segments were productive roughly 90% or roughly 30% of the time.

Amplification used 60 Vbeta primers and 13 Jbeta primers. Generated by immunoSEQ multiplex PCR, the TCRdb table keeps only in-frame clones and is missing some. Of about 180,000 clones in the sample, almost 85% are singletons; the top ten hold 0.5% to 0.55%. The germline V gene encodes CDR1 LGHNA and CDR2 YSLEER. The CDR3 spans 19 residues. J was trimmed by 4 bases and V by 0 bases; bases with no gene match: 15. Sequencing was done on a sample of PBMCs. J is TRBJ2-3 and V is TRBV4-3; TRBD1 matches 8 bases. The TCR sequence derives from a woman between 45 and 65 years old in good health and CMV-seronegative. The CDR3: CASSQDVLGQDLEADTQYF. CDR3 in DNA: TGCGCCAGCAGCCAAGACGTGCTGGGACAGGATTTAGAAGCAGATACGCAGTATTTT.